Below, 6 T cell receptor beta chains from the same sample are listed, as sequenced in a study of regulatory T cells in long-lasting Graves disease. Time point meaning: persistent/refractory GD, antithyroid drugs over 5 years with positive TRAb. PBMC RNA served as the TCR library source. iRepertoire HTBI primers and Arm-PCR of CDR3 regions built TCR beta libraries. In TCRdb, the multiplex PCR reads were re-called with MiXCR into one record per CDR3 protein. The table has some 370,000 distinct CDR3 sequences, 23% seen once. The sample here was peripheral blood mononuclear cells (PBMCs), taken when the disease was refractory, from a patient treated with antithyroid drugs. All receptors come from a woman in her 40s with Graves disease.

There are a few counts of this clonotype. The J gene is TRBJ1-5, the V gene TRBV6-5, with D possibly being TRBD1 (5 bases). The V gene lost 0 bases and the J gene lost 3 bases, with 6 bases spanning the gap. The CDR3 loop spans 14 amino acids. Per the germline V gene, CDR1 is MNHEY and CDR2 is SVGAGI. CDR3 amino acids: CASSYSGANQPQHF. The DNA for the CDR3 is TGTGCCAGCAGTTACTCAGGGGCCAATCAGCCCCAGCATTTT.

This sequence joins TRBV30 and TRBJ1-2, with D uncertain. V gave up 4 bases and J gave up 4 bases, with 7 bases separating them. This CDR3 has 11 amino acids. Germline V gives CDR1 GTSNPN, CDR2 SVGIG (reference sequence). DNA of the CDR3: TGTGCCTGGACGGGGTCCTATGGCTACACCTTC. It is translated as CAWTGSYGYTF.

The chain employs TRBV19 and TRBJ2-5; D not certain. Germline CDR1 reads LNHDA; CDR2 reads SQIVND (reference sequence). This CDR3 region has 13 residues. V shed 5 bases and J shed 5 bases, with 12 bases lying between them. This CDR3 reads CASSRNEGETQYF. CDR3 DNA sequence: TGTGCCAGTAGTCGGAACGAAGGGGAGACCCAGTACTTC.

The chain combines TRBV20-1 with TRBJ2-2; 11 bases map to TRBD2. The CDR3 has 15 residues. CDR1 DFQATT and CDR2 SNEGSKA come from the germline V gene (reference sequence). V shed 3 bases and J 4 bases; nucleotides not matched to a gene: 4. The CDR3 DNA follows: TGCAGTGCTAGTCGCACTAGCGGGAGCACCGGGGAGCTGTTTTTT. This sequence encodes CSASRTSGSTGELFF.

The V and J genes are TRBV7-9 and TRBJ2-5; tentatively, D is TRBD2 (5 bases). The CDR3 extends over 13 amino acids. In germline, CDR1 is SEHNR, CDR2 FQNEAQ (reference sequence). Trimming stripped 2 bases from V and 5 bases from J, with 9 bases between. For the CDR3, the DNA is TGTGCCAGCAGCTTAACGGGATTCGAGACCCAGTACTTC. This sequence encodes CASSLTGFETQYF.

This clonotype has a single count. The chain uses TRBV18 and TRBJ2-5; tentatively, D is TRBD2 (6 bases). This CDR3 has 14 amino acids. CDR1 and CDR2 from the germline V gene are KGHSH and LQKENI. V was trimmed by 3 bases and J by 5 bases, leaving 13 bases between them. The CDR3 DNA sequence: TGTGCCAGCTCACCTGGGACTTTCGAGGAGACCCAGTACTTC. Amino acid sequence: CASSPGTFEETQYF.